The following is a T cell receptor (beta chain) sequence with its context. A single count supports this clonotype. Its target antigen remains unknown. No much larger clone exists at a distance of one base, and base qualities are not known. A read on its own is weak evidence. This sample is part of a study of CD8 T cells in Susac syndrome (dated by TCRdb to about 2019). In terms of the full investigation: Whether CD8+ T cell activation and differentiation in Susac syndrome was antigen driven was tested using repertoire sequencing. CD8+ T cell repertoire clonality was compared between about a dozen healthy donors, about 14 Susac syndrome patients and 15 multiple sclerosis patients. General conclusions and limits of the study: The number of individuals in the TCR sequencing and HLA analysis was acknowledged as relatively small.

The trim is 2 bases for V and 0 bases for J, with a gap of 5 bases between the germline ends. CDR1 and CDR2 were assigned from the germline V gene (reference sequence) as PRHDT and FYEKMQ. Including the terminal cysteine and phenylalanine, the CDR3 comprises 14 residues. Solely the CDR3 DNA is kept, with 42 bases framed from the first base. Peripheral blood CD8+ and CD4+ T cells from healthy donors, Susac syndrome patients and multiple sclerosis patients were profiled using high-throughput TCR beta sequencing. The healthy donors served as controls matched for age and sex. Bulk CD8+ and CD4+ T cells were purified by magnetic negative isolation, while CD8+ TEMRA cells were enriched using FACS. Blood was drawn into EDTA tubes, processed within 24 hours, and PBMCs were isolated by density gradient centrifugation. PBMCs intended for TCR sequencing were cryopreserved in liquid nitrogen and thawed later in a water bath at 37 degrees C. A purity of at least 90% was achieved for sorted or isolated CD4+, CD8+ and CD8+ TEMRA cells.

RNA was extracted using the RNeasy kit, and roughly 0.5 to 1 microgram was reverse transcribed with random hexamers. The immunoSEQ multiplex PCR assay, which covers 54 Vbeta and 13 Jbeta segments, was used to amplify TCR beta CDR3 regions. PCR amplification bias was corrected using a synthetic template baseline for primer optimization and computational correction. Processing in the source paper ran as follows. Only productive sequences were kept, with reads annotated to V, D and J genes according to IMGT and analyzed in immunoSEQ Analyzer. Clonality was computed as one minus Shannon entropy normalized by log2 of the number of productive unique sequences. Public and private clones were assessed among the 100 most prevalent clones of each patient and control. A clone was defined as Susac-specific if it was absent from the healthy and MS cohorts, from approximately 980 published viral clones and from other ImmuneACCESS disease sequences. In TCRdb, the public reads were trimmed at Q25 with fastp and aligned with MiXCR, with productive beta chains retained. Rows with one shared CDR3 protein collapse into an entry with the most common genes and DNA. Here the V and J calls rest on TCRdb's processing, not on the authors' analysis. Across this sample there are 15,000 to 20,000 distinct CDR3 sequences, with roughly 95% seen only once. The top ten hold around 0.25% of the sample.

This sequence uses TRBV13 and TRBJ2-1; the D gene cannot be named for sure. This sequence originates from a human donor in good health. Material: CD8+ T cells from PBMCs. CDR3 reads: CASSLFYSYNEQFF. DNA sequence: TGTGCCAGCAGCTTATTCTACTCCTACAATGAGCAGTTCTTC.